This TCR beta chain was identified in a study of cytomegalovirus exposure and HLA in healthy donors. Study-wide results and caveats: TCR beta chains numbering some 150 were designated cytomegalovirus-associated.

About this clone itself: The antigen is unknown.

The PCR had 60 Vbeta and 13 Jbeta primers. The repertoire was sequenced with immunoSEQ multiplex PCR; TCRdb's copy has only in-frame clones and lacks some. The sample has 100,000 to 150,000 clones, less than 80% seen once. The TCR sequence derives from a man aged 25-40 years in good health and CMV-seronegative. Source material: PBMCs.

CDR3 in DNA: TGTGCCAGCAGCGGGGCCGCTCGGGGCTCCTATAATTCACCCCTCCACTTT. Its translation: CASSGAARGSYNSPLHF. The chain combines TRBV9 with TRBJ1-6; no clear D. Trimming removed 3 bases from V and 0 bases from J, with 13 bases in between. This CDR3 comprises 17 residues. Germline V gives CDR1 SGDLS, CDR2 YYNGEE. The full variable domain, its missing parts supplied by reference TRBV9 and TRBJ1-6, is DSGVTQTPKHLITATGQRVTLRCSPRSGDLSVYWYQQSLDQGLQFLIQYYNGEERAKGNILERFSAQQFPDLHSELNLSSLELGDSALYFCASSGAARGSYNSPLHFGNGTRLTVT.